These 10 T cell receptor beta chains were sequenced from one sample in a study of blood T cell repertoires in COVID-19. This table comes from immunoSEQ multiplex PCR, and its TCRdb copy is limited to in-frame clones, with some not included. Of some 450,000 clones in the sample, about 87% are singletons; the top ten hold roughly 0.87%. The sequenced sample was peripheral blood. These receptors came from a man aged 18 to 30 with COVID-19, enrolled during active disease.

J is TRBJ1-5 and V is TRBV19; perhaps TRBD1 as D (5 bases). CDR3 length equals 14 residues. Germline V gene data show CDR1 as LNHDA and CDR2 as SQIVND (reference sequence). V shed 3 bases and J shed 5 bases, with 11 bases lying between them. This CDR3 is CASSIVGRDQPQHF. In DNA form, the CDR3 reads TGTGCCAGTAGTATCGTCGGCAGGGATCAGCCCCAGCATTTT.

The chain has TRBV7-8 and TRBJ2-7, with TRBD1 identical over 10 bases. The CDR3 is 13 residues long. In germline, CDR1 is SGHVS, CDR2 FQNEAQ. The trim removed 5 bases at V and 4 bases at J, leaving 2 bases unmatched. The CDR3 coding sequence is TGTGCCAGCAGCCGGGACAGGGGTTACGAGCAGTACTTC. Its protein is CASSRDRGYEQYF.

In nucleotides, the CDR3 is TGTGCCAGCAGCTTGAGGACTAAAGACACCGGGGAGCTGTTTTTT. This encodes CASSLRTKDTGELFF. V gene TRBV5-5 combines with J gene TRBJ2-2; D perhaps matches TRBD2 (6 bases). The germline V gene has CDR1 SGHKS and CDR2 YYEKEE (reference sequence). V dropped 1 base and J dropped 3 bases, with 10 bases sitting between them. CDR3 length equals 15 residues.

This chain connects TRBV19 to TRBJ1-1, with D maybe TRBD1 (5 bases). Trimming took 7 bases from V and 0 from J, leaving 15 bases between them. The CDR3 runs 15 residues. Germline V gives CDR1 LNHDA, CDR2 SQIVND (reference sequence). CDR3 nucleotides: TGTGCCAGTACCCACCGACAGAACTTGAACACTGAAGCTTTCTTT. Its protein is CASTHRQNLNTEAFF.

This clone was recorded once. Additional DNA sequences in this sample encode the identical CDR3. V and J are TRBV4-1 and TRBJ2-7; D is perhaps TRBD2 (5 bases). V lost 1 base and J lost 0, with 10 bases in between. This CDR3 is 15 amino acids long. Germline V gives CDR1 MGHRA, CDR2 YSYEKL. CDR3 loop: CASSQASGASYEQYF. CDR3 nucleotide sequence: TGCGCCAGCAGCCAAGCCAGCGGAGCCTCCTACGAGCAGTACTTC.

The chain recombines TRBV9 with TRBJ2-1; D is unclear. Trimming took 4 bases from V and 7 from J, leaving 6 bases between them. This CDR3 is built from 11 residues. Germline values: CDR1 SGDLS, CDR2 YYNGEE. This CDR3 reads CASSIMNEQFF. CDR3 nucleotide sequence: TGTGCCAGCAGCATAATGAATGAGCAGTTCTTC.

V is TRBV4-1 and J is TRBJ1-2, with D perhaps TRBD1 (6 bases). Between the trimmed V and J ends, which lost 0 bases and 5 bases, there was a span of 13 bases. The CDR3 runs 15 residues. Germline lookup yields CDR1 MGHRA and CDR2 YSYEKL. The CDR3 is CASSQDPGVGYGYTF. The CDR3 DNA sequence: TGCGCCAGCAGCCAAGATCCAGGGGTGGGATATGGCTACACCTTC.

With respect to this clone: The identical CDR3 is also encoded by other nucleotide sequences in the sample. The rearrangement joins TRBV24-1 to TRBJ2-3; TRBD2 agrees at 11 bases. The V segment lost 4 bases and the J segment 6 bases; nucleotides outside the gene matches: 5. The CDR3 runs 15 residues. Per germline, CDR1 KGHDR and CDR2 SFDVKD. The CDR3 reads CATSDLAGGPDTQYF. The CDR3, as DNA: TGTGCCACCAGTGACCTAGCGGGGGGTCCCGATACGCAGTATTTT.

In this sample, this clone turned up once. The CDR3 reads CASSLGTPSNQPQHF. CDR3 sequence (DNA): TGTGCCAGCAGTCTCGGGACTCCTAGCAATCAGCCCCAGCATTTT. The chain has TRBV2 and TRBJ1-5; maybe TRBD1 (5 bases). The CDR3 has 15 amino acids. V was shortened by 5 bases and J by 0 bases, with 11 bases between the two germline ends. The germline V gene has CDR1 SNHLY and CDR2 FYNNEI.

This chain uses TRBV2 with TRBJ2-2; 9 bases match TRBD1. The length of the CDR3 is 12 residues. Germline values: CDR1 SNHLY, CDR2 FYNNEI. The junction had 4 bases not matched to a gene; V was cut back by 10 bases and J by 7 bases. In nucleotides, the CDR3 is TGTGCCAACACAGGGGGCGGCGGGGAGCTGTTTTTT. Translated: CANTGGGGELFF.